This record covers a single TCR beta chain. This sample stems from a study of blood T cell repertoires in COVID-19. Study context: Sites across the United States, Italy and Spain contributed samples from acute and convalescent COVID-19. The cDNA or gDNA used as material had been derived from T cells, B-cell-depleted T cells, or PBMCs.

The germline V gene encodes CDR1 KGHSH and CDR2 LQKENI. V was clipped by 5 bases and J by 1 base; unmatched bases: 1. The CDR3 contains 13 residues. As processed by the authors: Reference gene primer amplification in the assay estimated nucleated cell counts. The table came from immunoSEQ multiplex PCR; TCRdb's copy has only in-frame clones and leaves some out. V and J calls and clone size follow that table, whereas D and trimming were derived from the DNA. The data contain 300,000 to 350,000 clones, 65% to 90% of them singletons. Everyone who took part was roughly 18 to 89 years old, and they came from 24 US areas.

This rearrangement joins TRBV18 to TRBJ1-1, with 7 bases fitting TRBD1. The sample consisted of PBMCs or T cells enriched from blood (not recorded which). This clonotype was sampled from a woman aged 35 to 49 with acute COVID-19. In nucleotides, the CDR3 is TGTGCCAGCTCAGGGGACAGGAACACTGAAGCTTTCTTT. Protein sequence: CASSGDRNTEAFF.